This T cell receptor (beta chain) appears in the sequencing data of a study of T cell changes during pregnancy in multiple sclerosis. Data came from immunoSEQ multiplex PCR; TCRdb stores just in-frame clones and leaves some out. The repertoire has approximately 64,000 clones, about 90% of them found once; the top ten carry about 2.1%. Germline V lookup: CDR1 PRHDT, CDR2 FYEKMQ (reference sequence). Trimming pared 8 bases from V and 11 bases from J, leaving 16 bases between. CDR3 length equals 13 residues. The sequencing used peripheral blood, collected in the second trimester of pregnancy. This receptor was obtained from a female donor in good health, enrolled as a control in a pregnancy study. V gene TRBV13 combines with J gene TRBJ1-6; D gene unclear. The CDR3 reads CASGTYLSTPLHF. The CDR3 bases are TGTGCCAGCGGTACTTACCTCTCTACACCCCTCCACTTT.